Following are 20 T cell receptor beta chains from one sample sequenced in a study of T-cell reconstitution after alpha-beta-depleted transplantation in children. The authors prepared the TCRbeta library with unique molecular identifiers. MiXCR was run by TCRdb on the PCR reads, yielding one entry per CDR3 protein. The table lists just over 950,000 distinct CDR3 sequences, around 30% of them singletons, with about 28% in the top ten. The source was PBMCs, mostly from graft donor cells, collected 360 days after TCRalphabeta/CD19-depleted stem cell transplant. Every receptor here comes from a boy in the first two years of life who had a stem cell transplant for SCID, so the T cells may come from the graft donor.

This chain links TRBV19 with TRBJ1-5; D call uncertain. CDR3 length equals 15 residues. The germline CDR1 and CDR2 sequences are LNHDA and SQIVND (reference sequence). With 3 bases removed from V and 0 bases from J, the gap between germline ends came to 9 bases. This chain's CDR3 is CASSMAGLSNQPQHF. In DNA, the CDR3 is TGTGCCAGTAGTATGGCAGGCCTTAGCAATCAGCCCCAGCATTTT. The whole variable domain, remainder taken from reference TRBV19 and TRBJ1-5, is DGGITQSPKYLFRKEGQNVTLSCEQNLNHDAMYWYRQDPGQGLRLIYYSQIVNDFQKGDIAEGYSVSREKKESFPLTVTSAQKNPTAFYLCASSMAGLSNQPQHFGDGTRLSIL.

This chain connects TRBV10-3 to TRBJ2-5; D remains ambiguous. Germline-derived CDR1 and CDR2 are ENHRY and SYGVKD. Trimming stripped 6 bases from V and 4 bases from J, with 6 bases between. This CDR3 comprises 11 residues. The CDR3 spells CAISAGETQYF. The CDR3, as DNA: TGTGCCATCAGCGCAGGAGAGACCCAGTACTTC.

This clonotype was recorded a few times. The J gene is TRBJ2-2, the V gene TRBV3-1; D may be TRBD1 or TRBD2 (5 bases each). V was clipped by 5 bases and J by 6 bases, with 19 bases between them. Germline V gives CDR1 LGHDT, CDR2 YNNKEL (reference sequence). The CDR3 is 16 residues long. CDR3 coding DNA: TGTGCCAGCAGCTTCCCCGGGACCCGATACGCCGGGGAGCTGTTTTTT. Its translation: CASSFPGTRYAGELFF.

V usage is TRBV28 and J usage is TRBJ1-1; 10 positions match TRBD1. CDR1 is MDHEN and CDR2 is SYDVKM in the germline V gene. The V gene end was trimmed by 4 bases and the J gene end by 0 bases; junction bases not matched to a gene: 2. The CDR3 contains 15 residues. CDR3 region: CASSWTGGVNTEAFF. CDR3 DNA: TGTGCCAGCAGTTGGACAGGGGGTGTGAACACTGAAGCTTTCTTT.

The V and J genes are TRBV15 and TRBJ2-3, with D uncertain. With 1 base removed from V and 2 bases from J, the gap between germline ends came to 7 bases. The CDR3 consists of 14 residues. The germline gives CDR1 LNHNV, CDR2 YYDKDF (reference sequence). CDR3 sequence reads: CATSRGKTTDTQYF. The CDR3 bases are TGTGCCACCAGCAGAGGGAAGACCACAGATACGCAGTATTTT.

This chain links TRBV27 with TRBJ2-5, with 8 bases identical to TRBD1. The CDR3 spans 16 residues. CDR1 is MNHEY and CDR2 is SMNVEV in the germline V gene (reference sequence). V gave up 5 bases and J gave up 5 bases; unmatched junction bases: 13. CDR3 nucleotides: TGTGCCAGCAGTAAAGGCGACAGGGGTGGAGGGGAGACCCAGTACTTC. It is translated as CASSKGDRGGGETQYF.

For this clonotype: This is likely a read error, given that the CDR3 carries no conserved phenylalanine or tryptophan at its end. The genes are TRBV12-3 or TRBV12-4 and TRBJ1-1, with D tentatively TRBD1 (5 bases). This CDR3 comprises 15 residues. The V end was cut by 6 bases, the J end by 3 bases, with 17 bases between. CDR3 coding DNA: TGTGCCAGCAGAGGGACGTTAGGGCCTGACACTGAAGCTTTCATT. This translates into CASRGTLGPDTEAFI.

The V gene is TRBV6-5, the J gene TRBJ2-1; maybe TRBD1 (6 bases). CDR1 is MNHEY, CDR2 SVGAGI, per germline. This CDR3 is 16 amino acids long. With 5 bases removed from V and 4 bases from J, the gap between germline ends came to 18 bases. CDR3 protein: CASSRIPWTVYNEQFF. The CDR3 nucleotides read TGTGCCAGCAGTCGCATACCTTGGACAGTGTACAATGAGCAGTTCTTC.

This chain joins TRBV7-3 and TRBJ2-3, with 9 bases aligning to TRBD1. Losses at the gene ends were 5 bases for V and 3 bases for J; bases not matched to a gene: 9. Germline V gives CDR1 SGHTA, CDR2 FQGTGA. The CDR3 loop spans 16 amino acids. CDR3 bases: TGTGCCAGCAGCCCCCATGGACAGGGGTGGACAGATACGCAGTATTTT. Translating gives CASSPHGQGWTDTQYF. The variable domain in full, with the rest retrieved from reference TRBV7-3 and TRBJ2-3, is GAGVSQTPSNKVTEKGKYVELRCDPISGHTALYWYRQSLGQGPEFLIYFQGTGAADDSGLPNDRFFAVRPEGSVSTLKIQRTERGDSAVYLCASSPHGQGWTDTQYFGPGTRLTVL.

The chain combines TRBV20-1 with TRBJ1-5, with D unclear. Per germline, CDR1 DFQATT and CDR2 SNEGSKA (reference sequence). Trimming left V 3 bases short and J 5 bases short, with 11 bases between. The CDR3 is made up of 13 amino acids. The CDR3 DNA sequence: TGCAGTGCTAGCAATGGGGTGGATCAGCCCCAGCATTTT. Its translation is CSASNGVDQPQHF.

This chain connects TRBV5-1 to TRBJ2-6, with a weak D call TRBD2 (6 bases). Trimming stripped 2 bases from V and 1 base from J, with 10 bases between. In germline, CDR1 is SGHRS, CDR2 YFSETQ. The CDR3 runs 16 residues. CDR3 sequence reads: CASSLPGTSGANVLTF. CDR3 nucleotide sequence: TGCGCCAGCAGCTTACCAGGGACTTCTGGGGCCAACGTCCTGACTTTC.

J is TRBJ1-1 and V is TRBV29-1; D is unclear. CDR3 length: 9 residues. Germline V lookup: CDR1 SQVTM, CDR2 ANQGSEA. The ends were cut back, 6 bases at V and 10 bases at J, with 9 bases in the middle. The CDR3 DNA follows: TGCAGCGTGGGTTTTGGAGCTTTCTTT. Translation gives CSVGFGAFF.

This clonotype was seen only once. V and J are TRBV7-6 and TRBJ2-2; 7 bases are a match to TRBD1. CDR3 size: 18 residues. The germline CDR1 and CDR2 sequences are SGHVS and FNYEAQ. The junction had 12 bases not matched to a gene; V was cut back by 2 bases and J by 3 bases. CDR3 region: CASSLRTAGTVDTGELFF. The DNA for the CDR3 is TGTGCCAGCAGCTTACGAACAGCCGGGACAGTGGACACCGGGGAGCTGTTTTTT.

This clonotype turned up a few times. V and J are TRBV27 and TRBJ2-3; D remains ambiguous. Germline CDR1 MNHEY, CDR2 SMNVEV (reference sequence). The ends were cut back, 5 bases at V and 3 bases at J, with 12 bases in the middle. This CDR3 comprises 14 residues. Written as DNA, the CDR3 is TGTGCCAGCAGTATGTCCGGTTGGACAGATACGCAGTATTTT. This codes for CASSMSGWTDTQYF.

In its sample, this clonotype was seen once. This chain connects TRBV20-1 to TRBJ1-5; possibly TRBD1 for D (5 bases). Trimming took 3 bases from V and 5 from J, leaving 8 bases between them. The CDR3 covers 12 residues. CDR1 and CDR2 from the germline V gene are DFQATT and SNEGSKA (reference sequence). DNA of the CDR3: TGCAGTGCTAGTGTAGGGGATCAGCCCCAGCATTTT. Translated: CSASVGDQPQHF.

In this sample, this clonotype turned up a few times. The chain employs TRBV6-1 and TRBJ2-7; maybe TRBD2 (5 bases). Germline V CDR1 and CDR2: MNHNS, SASEGT. Between the trimmed V and J ends, which lost 6 bases and 7 bases, there was a span of 16 bases. CDR3 length: 13 residues. Here the CDR3 DNA reads TGTGCCAGCAGGTCCGGGTCCACGGGGGAGCAGTACTTC. Translation: CASRSGSTGEQYF.

This clonotype has a handful of counts. The genes are TRBV4-1 and TRBJ2-3, with 9 bases lining up with TRBD1. CDR3 length equals 16 residues. Trimming took 0 bases from V and 2 from J; bases not matched to a gene: 3. Germline assignment: CDR1 MGHRA and CDR2 YSYEKL. CDR3 sequence: CASSQDRTGVTDTQYF. In DNA form, the CDR3 reads TGCGCCAGCAGCCAAGATAGGACAGGGGTCACAGATACGCAGTATTTT.

This clonotype has only a few counts. This chain uses TRBV12-3 or TRBV12-4 with TRBJ2-3; 10 bases fit TRBD2. V lost 4 bases, J lost 8 bases, and 18 bases stayed unmatched. The CDR3 runs 18 residues. The CDR3 protein is CASSSHYPLAGGGFTQYF. CDR3 nucleotides: TGTGCCAGCAGTTCCCATTATCCCTTAGCGGGAGGAGGCTTTACGCAGTATTTT.

This clonotype has more than one count but fewer than ten. J is TRBJ2-5 and V is TRBV25-1, with D uncertain. Per the germline V gene, CDR1 is MGHDK and CDR2 is SYGVNS. V was trimmed by 1 base and J by 4 bases, leaving 10 bases between them. The CDR3 extends over 14 amino acids. CDR3 coding DNA: TGTGCCAGCAGTGAATCCACGCTAGGAGAGACCCAGTACTTC. Amino acid sequence: CASSESTLGETQYF.

The rearrangement joins TRBV10-3 to TRBJ2-6; D gene ambiguous. V was pared by 3 bases and J by 0 bases, with 9 bases between. Germline V gene sequence: CDR1 ENHRY, CDR2 SYGVKD. The CDR3 has 16 amino acids. The DNA for the CDR3 is TGTGCCATCAGTGACCCGAGGAGCTCTGGGGCCAACGTCCTGACTTTC. This gives the protein CAISDPRSSGANVLTF.